This T cell receptor (beta chain) was identified in a study of control samples from healthy donors and cancer patients. Data came from immunoSEQ multiplex PCR; TCRdb stores just in-frame clones and leaves some out. This table holds some 150,000 clones, 85% to 95% found once. With 2 bases removed from V and 1 base from J, the gap between germline ends came to 12 bases. CDR1 is MNHNS, CDR2 SASEGT, per germline. This CDR3 is 16 amino acids long. The sample consisted of blood. This receptor was obtained from a man aged 40-50 years in good health. V and J are TRBV6-1 and TRBJ1-3; D remains unclear. The CDR3 loop is CASSEKEGTSGNTIYF. The CDR3 DNA reads as TGTGCCAGCAGTGAAAAGGAGGGAACTTCTGGAAACACCATATATTTT.